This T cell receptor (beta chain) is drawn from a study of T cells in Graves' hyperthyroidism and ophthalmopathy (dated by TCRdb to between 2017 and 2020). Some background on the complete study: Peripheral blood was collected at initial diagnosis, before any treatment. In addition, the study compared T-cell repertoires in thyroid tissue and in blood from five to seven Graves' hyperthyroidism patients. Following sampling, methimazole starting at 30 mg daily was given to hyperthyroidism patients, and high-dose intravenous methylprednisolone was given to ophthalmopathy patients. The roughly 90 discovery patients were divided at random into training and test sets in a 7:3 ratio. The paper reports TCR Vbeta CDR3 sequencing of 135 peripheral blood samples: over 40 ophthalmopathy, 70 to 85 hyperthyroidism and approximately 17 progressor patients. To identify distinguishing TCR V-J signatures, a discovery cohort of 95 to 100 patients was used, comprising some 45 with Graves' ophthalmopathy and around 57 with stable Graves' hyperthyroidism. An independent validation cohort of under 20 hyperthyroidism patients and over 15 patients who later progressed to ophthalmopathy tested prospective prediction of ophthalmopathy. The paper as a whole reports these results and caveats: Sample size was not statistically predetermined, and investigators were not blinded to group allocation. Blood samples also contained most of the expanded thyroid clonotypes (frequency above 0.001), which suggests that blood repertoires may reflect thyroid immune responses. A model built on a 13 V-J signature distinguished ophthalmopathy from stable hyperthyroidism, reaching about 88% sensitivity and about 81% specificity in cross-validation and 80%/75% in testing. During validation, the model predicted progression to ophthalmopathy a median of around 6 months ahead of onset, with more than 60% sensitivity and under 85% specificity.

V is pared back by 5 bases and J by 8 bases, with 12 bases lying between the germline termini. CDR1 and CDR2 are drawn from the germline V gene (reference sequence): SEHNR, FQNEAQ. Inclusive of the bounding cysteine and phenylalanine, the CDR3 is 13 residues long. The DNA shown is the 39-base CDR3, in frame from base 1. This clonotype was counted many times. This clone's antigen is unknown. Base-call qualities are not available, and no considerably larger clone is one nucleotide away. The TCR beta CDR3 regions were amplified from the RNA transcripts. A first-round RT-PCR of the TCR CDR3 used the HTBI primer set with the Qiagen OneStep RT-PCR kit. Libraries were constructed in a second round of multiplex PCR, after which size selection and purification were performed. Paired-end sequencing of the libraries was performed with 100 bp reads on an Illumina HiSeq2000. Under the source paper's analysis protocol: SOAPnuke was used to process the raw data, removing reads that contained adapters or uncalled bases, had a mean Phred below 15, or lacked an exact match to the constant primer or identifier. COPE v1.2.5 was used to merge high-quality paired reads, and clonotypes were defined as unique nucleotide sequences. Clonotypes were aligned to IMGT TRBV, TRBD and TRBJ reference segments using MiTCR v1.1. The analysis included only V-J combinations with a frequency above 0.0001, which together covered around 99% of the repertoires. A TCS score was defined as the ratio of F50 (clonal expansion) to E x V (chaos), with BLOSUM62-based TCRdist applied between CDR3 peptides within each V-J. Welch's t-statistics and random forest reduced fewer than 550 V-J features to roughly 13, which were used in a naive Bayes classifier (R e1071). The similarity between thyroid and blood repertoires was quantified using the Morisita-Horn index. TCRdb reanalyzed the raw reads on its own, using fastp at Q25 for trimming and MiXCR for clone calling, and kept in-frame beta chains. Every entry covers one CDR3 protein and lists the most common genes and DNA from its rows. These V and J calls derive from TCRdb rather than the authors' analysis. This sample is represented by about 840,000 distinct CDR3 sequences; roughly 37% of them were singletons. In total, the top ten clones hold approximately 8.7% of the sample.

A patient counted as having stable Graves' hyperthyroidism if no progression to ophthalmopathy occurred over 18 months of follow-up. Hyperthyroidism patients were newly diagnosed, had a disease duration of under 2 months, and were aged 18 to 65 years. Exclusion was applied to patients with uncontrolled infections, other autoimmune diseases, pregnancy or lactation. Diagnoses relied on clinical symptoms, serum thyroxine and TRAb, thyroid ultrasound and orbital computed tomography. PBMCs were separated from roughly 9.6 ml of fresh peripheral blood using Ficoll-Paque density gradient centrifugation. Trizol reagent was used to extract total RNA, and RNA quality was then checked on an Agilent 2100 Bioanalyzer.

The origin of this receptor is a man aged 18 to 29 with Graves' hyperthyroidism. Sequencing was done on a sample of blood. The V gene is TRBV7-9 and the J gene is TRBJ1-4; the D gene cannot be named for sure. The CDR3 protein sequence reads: CASSVLREEKLFF. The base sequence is TGTGCCAGCAGCGTGTTGAGAGAGGAAAAACTGTTTTTT. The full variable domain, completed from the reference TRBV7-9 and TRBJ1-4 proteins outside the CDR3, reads DTGVSQNPRHKITKRGQNVTFRCDPISEHNRLYWYRQTLGQGPEFLTYFQNEAQLEKSRLLSDRFSAERPKGSFSTLEIQRTEQGDSAMYLCASSVLREEKLFFGSGTQLSVL.